The 18 T cell receptor beta chains listed next were all sequenced from one sample in a study of blood T cell repertoires in COVID-19. Assay used: immunoSEQ multiplex PCR; TCRdb lists only in-frame clones, some missing. Of tens of thousands of clones in the sample, roughly 82% were seen once. Material: peripheral blood. The receptors derive from a human donor in a cohort sampled during active COVID-19.

The gene calls are TRBV18 and TRBJ2-3, with D maybe TRBD2 (6 bases). With 4 bases removed from V and 4 bases from J, the gap between germline ends came to 18 bases. CDR3 size: 16 residues. CDR1 KGHSH and CDR2 LQKENI come from the germline V gene. The CDR3 nucleotides read TGTGCCAGCTCACTCCTTGGCGGGGTTTCACCAGATACGCAGTATTTT. Its protein is CASSLLGGVSPDTQYF. Supplemented by reference TRBV18 and TRBJ2-3, the full variable domain reads NAGVMQNPRHLVRRRGQEARLRCSPMKGHSHVYWYRQLPEEGLKFMVYLQKENIIDESGMPKERFSAEFPKEGPSILRIQQVVRGDSAAYFCASSLLGGVSPDTQYFGPGTRLTVL.

The chain joins TRBV6-1 to TRBJ1-1; 9 nucleotides match TRBD1. The germline V gene encodes CDR1 MNHNS and CDR2 SASEGT. The CDR3 totals 14 residues. V dropped 3 bases and J dropped 4; count of bases not matched to a gene: 3. CDR3 amino acids: CASSEGDRVTEAFF. The CDR3 DNA sequence: TGTGCCAGCAGTGAGGGGGACAGGGTCACTGAAGCTTTCTTT.

The chain carries TRBV3-1 (or the pseudogene TRBV3-2) and TRBJ2-3; 11 positions match TRBD2. Losses at the gene ends were 1 base for V and 1 base for J; bases not matched to a gene: 4. The CDR3 contains 17 residues. Germline V CDR1 and CDR2: LGHDT, YNNKEL (reference sequence). The CDR3 nucleotides are TGTGCCAGCAGCCAAGCTAGACTAGCGGGGCGCACAGATACGCAGTATTTT. It codes for CASSQARLAGRTDTQYF.

This clone was seen only a few times. The V gene is TRBV2, the J gene TRBJ1-2; D remains unclear. This CDR3 spans 13 amino acids. Deletions cut 2 bases from V and 8 bases from J, with 12 bases between. From germline, CDR1 is SNHLY and CDR2 FYNNEI. The CDR3 DNA follows: TGTGCCAGCAGTGAAATTGGACCGGGGGGCTACACCTTC. It codes for CASSEIGPGGYTF.

The chain has TRBV10-3 and TRBJ2-7; tentative D call: TRBD1 (6 bases). V was cut by 6 bases and J by 5 bases, with 11 bases left in between. Germline values: CDR1 ENHRY, CDR2 SYGVKD. This CDR3 comprises 12 residues. The CDR3 spells CAISTGFDEQYF. The CDR3 DNA reads as TGTGCCATCAGCACAGGGTTCGACGAGCAGTACTTC.

V and J are TRBV18 and TRBJ1-5; D ambiguous. The CDR3 consists of 14 residues. Deletions cut 2 bases from V and 7 bases from J, with 12 bases between. Germline CDR1 KGHSH, CDR2 LQKENI. The CDR3 DNA reads TGTGCCAGCTCACCATATACGGGAGACCAGCCCCAGCATTTT. As protein: CASSPYTGDQPQHF.

This clone was recorded once. The chain couples TRBV18 to TRBJ1-5; no reliable D call. Germline CDR1 reads KGHSH; CDR2 reads LQKENI. V lost 3 bases and J lost 4, with 13 bases in between. CDR3 size: 15 residues. This CDR3 reads CASSPNLSRNQPQHF. The DNA of the CDR3 is TGTGCCAGCTCACCGAATTTGAGCCGGAATCAGCCCCAGCATTTT.

This clone was seen only once. The chain uses TRBV5-8 and TRBJ1-2; 7 bases map to TRBD1. The germline CDR1 and CDR2 sequences are SGHTS and YDEGEE. The CDR3 consists of 17 residues. The junction had 17 bases not matched to a gene; V was cut back by 3 bases and J by 6 bases. CDR3 in amino acids: CASSSGHDRVPLHGYTF. As DNA, the CDR3 is TGTGCCAGCAGCTCCGGACACGACAGGGTCCCGCTCCATGGCTACACCTTC.

This chain joins TRBV5-6 and TRBJ2-3, with D perhaps TRBD2 (5 bases). Germline CDR1 and CDR2: SGHDT and YYEEEE. The CDR3 length is 12 residues. Trimming pared 0 bases from V and 13 bases from J, leaving 12 bases between. The CDR3, as DNA: TGTGCCAGCAGCTTGGCTCGGGGAGTGAAGTATTTT. Its translation is CASSLARGVKYF.

The V gene is TRBV4-2, the J gene TRBJ1-2, with unresolved D. Trimming stripped 1 base from V and 8 bases from J, with 8 bases between. Per germline, CDR1 LGHNA and CDR2 YNFKEQ. There are 12 residues in the CDR3. In DNA form, the CDR3 reads TGTGCCAGCAGCCAAGTCGGGTACGGCTACACCTTC. Translation: CASSQVGYGYTF.

The chain links TRBV6-5 to TRBJ1-4; D is ambiguous. Trimming left V 7 bases short and J 5 bases short, with 11 bases between. This CDR3 comprises 13 residues. Per the germline V gene, CDR1 is MNHEY and CDR2 is SVGAGI. The CDR3 region is CASKPTQNEKLFF. The CDR3 coding sequence is TGTGCCAGCAAGCCGACACAGAATGAAAAACTGTTTTTT.

This chain links TRBV19 with TRBJ1-5; weak D call: TRBD1 (5 bases). Germline-derived CDR1 and CDR2 are LNHDA and SQIVND (reference sequence). This CDR3 has 14 amino acids. Trimming left V 5 bases short and J 5 bases short, with 13 bases between. The CDR3 loop reads CASSLGGTHQPQHF. In nucleotides, the CDR3 is TGTGCCAGTAGTCTGGGGGGGACCCATCAGCCCCAGCATTTT.

The chain employs TRBV5-1 and TRBJ1-2, with D unresolved. Germline CDR1 reads SGHRS; CDR2 reads YFSETQ. V dropped 4 bases and J dropped 0 bases, with 16 bases sitting between them. The CDR3 is 16 residues long. CDR3 residues: CASSPALSTANYGYTF. The CDR3 nucleotides read TGCGCCAGCAGCCCTGCACTGAGCACTGCTAACTATGGCTACACCTTC.

This clone has only one observation. The gene calls are TRBV2 and TRBJ2-7; 9 positions agree with TRBD1. The CDR3 is made up of 12 amino acids. The germline V gene encodes CDR1 SNHLY and CDR2 FYNNEI. With 6 bases clipped from V and 5 bases from J, the junction kept 2 bases outside the gene matches. The CDR3 DNA reads as TGTGCCAGCAGGGGACAGGGCAACGAGCAGTACTTC. Translation gives CASRGQGNEQYF.

This chain connects TRBV3-1 (or the pseudogene TRBV3-2) to TRBJ2-3, with 11 positions matching TRBD2. The CDR3 extends over 17 amino acids. Looked up from germline, CDR1 is LGHDT and CDR2 is YNNKEL (reference sequence). V trimming: 0 bases; J trimming: 3 bases; junction bases outside the gene matches: 5. In nucleotides, the CDR3 is TGTGCCAGCAGCCAAGATCTAGCGGGGGGAGGGACAGATACGCAGTATTTT. It encodes CASSQDLAGGGTDTQYF.

Only a few counts were recorded for this clone. This CDR3 is also generated by other DNA sequences in the sample. The chain has TRBV20-1 and TRBJ1-2; tentatively, D is TRBD1 (6 bases). V was clipped by 3 bases and J by 4 bases, with 6 bases between them. The CDR3 is made up of 11 amino acids. The germline CDR1 and CDR2 sequences are DFQATT and SNEGSKA (reference sequence). CDR3 loop: CSARDSYGYTF. Written as DNA, the CDR3 is TGCAGTGCTAGGGACAGCTATGGCTACACCTTC.

This chain uses TRBV18 with TRBJ1-1, with a possible D match to TRBD1 (5 bases). The germline V and J ends were trimmed by 5 bases and 4 bases, with 20 bases remaining between them. The CDR3 length is 16 residues. Germline V gene sequence: CDR1 KGHSH, CDR2 LQKENI. The CDR3 DNA sequence: TGTGCCAGCTCATCTCTTGTGGGGTCCGGGGGCACTGAAGCTTTCTTT. It specifies CASSSLVGSGGTEAFF.

This chain joins TRBV5-1 and TRBJ1-1; tentatively, D is TRBD1 (5 bases). Germline V gives CDR1 SGHRS, CDR2 YFSETQ. The CDR3 loop spans 14 amino acids. V lost 4 bases and J lost 4, with 14 bases in between. The CDR3 sequence is CASSPPEGPTEAFF. The CDR3 nucleotides are TGCGCCAGCAGCCCGCCGGAGGGGCCCACTGAAGCTTTCTTT.